Listed below are T cell receptor beta chains from one sample, sequenced in a study of T cell responses to AZD1222 COVID-19 vaccine. TCRdb keeps only in-frame clones here, not all; method: immunoSEQ multiplex PCR. The sample has about 200,000 clones; approximately 90% are singletons. The sequencing here drew on peripheral blood, taken 28 days after the second dose of the MenACWY control vaccine. The receptors shown here come from an adult who received the MenACWY meningococcal vaccine as a control. The CDR3 runs from the conserved cysteine through the conserved F or W. The D gene is left open where the match is weak. A clone size is listed for some rows: how often the clone was seen (once, few, many), or a class if it is expanded.

d_call j_call v_call clone_size cdr3_aa cdr3_nt
. TRBJ2-7 TRBV6-2/TRBV6-3 . CASSGRQAPYEQYF TGTGCCAGCAGTGGGAGACAGGCCCCCTACGAGCAGTACTTC
TRBD1 TRBJ1-3 TRBV4-1 . CASSQEGTGNSGNTIYF TGCGCCAGCAGCCAAGAGGGGACAGGGAACTCTGGAAACACCATATATTTT
TRBD2 TRBJ2-1 TRBV7-9 . CASSQDSGLAGNNEQFF TGTGCCAGCAGCCAGGACTCGGGGCTAGCGGGGAACAATGAGCAGTTCTTC
. TRBJ2-1 TRBV5-1 . CASSLGDSYNEQFF TGCGCCAGCAGCTTGGGGGACTCCTACAATGAGCAGTTCTTC
. TRBJ2-3 TRBV6-5 . CASLMSDTQYF TGTGCCAGCTTGATGTCAGATACGCAGTATTTT
. TRBJ2-2 TRBV7-3 . CASSLSRNTGELFF TGTGCCAGCAGCTTGAGTCGGAACACCGGGGAGCTGTTTTTT
TRBD1 TRBJ1-6 TRBV27 . CASGWTGINSPLHF TGTGCCAGCGGATGGACAGGGATTAATTCACCCCTCCACTTT
. TRBJ2-2 TRBV10-2 . CASSVFRGKHTGELFF TGCGCCAGCAGTGTATTTCGGGGGAAACACACCGGGGAGCTGTTTTTT
. TRBJ1-1 TRBV29-1 . CSVARTGNTEAFF TGCAGCGTTGCCCGCACAGGGAACACTGAAGCTTTCTTT
. TRBJ1-1 TRBV28 . CVPRCKAFF TGTGTACCTAGATGTAAAGCTTTCTTT
TRBD2 TRBJ2-1 TRBV27 once CASRLLAGGYNEQFF TGTGCCAGCAGACTACTAGCGGGAGGCTACAATGAGCAGTTCTTC
TRBD1 TRBJ1-5 TRBV3-1/TRBV3-2 once CASSQVAGGDQPQHF TGTGCCAGCAGCCAAGTAGCAGGGGGCGATCAGCCCCAGCATTTT
. TRBJ1-2 TRBV18 . CASSPLGGPFEFTNYGYTF TGTGCCAGCTCACCCCTCGGGGGTCCGTTTGAGTTTACCAACTATGGCTACACCTTC
. TRBJ2-1 TRBV18 . CASSPRLDGEQFF TGTGCCAGCTCACCCCGACTAGACGGTGAGCAGTTCTTC
. TRBJ2-6 TRBV5-1 . CASSFTSWRSGANVLTF TGCGCCAGCAGCTTCACGTCTTGGCGCTCTGGGGCCAACGTCCTGACTTTC
TRBD2 TRBJ2-2 TRBV5-6 . CASSFPSGRANTGELFF TGTGCCAGCAGCTTTCCTAGCGGGAGGGCGAACACCGGGGAGCTGTTTTTT
TRBD1 TRBJ1-1 TRBV30 . CAWSPGQGKAFF TGTGCCTGGAGTCCGGGACAGGGTAAAGCTTTCTTT
TRBD1 TRBJ2-6 TRBV10-1 . CASTYPGQGLSGANVLTF TGCGCCAGCACTTACCCGGGACAGGGACTATCTGGGGCCAACGTCCTGACTTTC
TRBD2 TRBJ2-3 TRBV9 . CASSGLLAGGPDTQYF TGTGCCAGCAGCGGACTACTAGCGGGAGGCCCAGATACGCAGTATTTT
. TRBJ2-1 TRBV11-2 . CASSRAFRTTNEQFF TGTGCCAGCAGCCGAGCGTTCAGGACTACCAATGAGCAGTTCTTC
. TRBJ1-1 TRBV7-2 . CASSVTRGDTEAFF TGTGCCAGCAGCGTCACCAGGGGAGACACTGAAGCTTTCTTT
. TRBJ2-2 TRBV9 . CASSALSGELFF TGTGCCAGCAGCGCACTATCCGGGGAGCTGTTTTTT
. TRBJ2-7 TRBV6-6 . CASSISYEQYF TGTGCCAGCAGCATTTCCTACGAGCAGTACTTC
TRBD1 TRBJ1-1 TRBV28 . CASSFRAGGTEAFF TGTGCCAGCAGTTTCAGGGCAGGGGGCACTGAAGCTTTCTTT
TRBD1 TRBJ1-2 TRBV5-1 . CASSRMGQGADYGYTF TGCGCCAGCAGCAGGATGGGACAGGGGGCGGACTATGGCTACACCTTC
. TRBJ1-3 TRBV5-5 . CASSFIRAGGNTIYF TGTGCCAGCAGCTTTATCCGCGCAGGGGGAAACACCATATATTTT
. TRBJ1-2 TRBV6-6 . CASSYSGPNYGYTF TGTGCCAGCAGTTACTCCGGACCGAACTATGGCTACACCTTC
TRBD2 TRBJ2-1 TRBV18 . CASSPRTSGSSYNEQFF TGTGCCAGCTCACCAAGGACTAGCGGGAGCTCCTACAATGAGCAGTTCTTC
. TRBJ2-7 TRBV24-1 . CATSDKDWEQYF TGTGCCACCAGTGACAAGGATTGGGAGCAGTACTTC
TRBD1 TRBJ1-2 TRBV7-8 . CASSPPGTGREGYTF TGTGCCAGCAGCCCACCGGGGACAGGGAGGGAGGGCTACACCTTC
. TRBJ1-5 TRBV4-2 . CASSHTAGEGGQPQHF TGTGCCAGCAGCCACACCGCCGGGGAGGGTGGTCAGCCCCAGCATTTT
. TRBJ1-1 TRBV6-1 . CASSDAPNTEAFF TGTGCCAGCAGTGATGCACCGAACACTGAAGCTTTCTTT
TRBD1 TRBJ2-2 TRBV7-9 . CASSLAEWAGGNTGELFF TGTGCCAGCAGCTTAGCGGAATGGGCAGGGGGGAACACCGGGGAGCTGTTTTTT
TRBD2 TRBJ2-7 TRBV12-3/TRBV12-4 . CASEASGTYEQYF TGTGCCAGCGAAGCTAGCGGGACCTACGAGCAGTACTTC
. TRBJ1-2 TRBV14 . CASSQEGSVYGYTF TGTGCCAGCAGCCAAGAGGGCAGCGTCTATGGCTACACCTTC
. TRBJ2-2 TRBV14 . CASSRRRGANTGELFF TGTGCCAGCAGCCGTAGGAGGGGGGCGAACACCGGGGAGCTGTTTTTT
. TRBJ1-6 TRBV4-2 . CASTSSRDNSPLHF TGTGCCAGCACCTCAAGCAGGGACAATTCACCCCTCCACTTT
TRBD1 TRBJ1-1 TRBV29-1 . CSVVRTGGENTEAFF TGCAGCGTCGTACGGACAGGGGGGGAGAACACTGAAGCTTTCTTT
. TRBJ1-3 TRBV6-6 few CASSYDTGTSGNTIYF TGTGCCAGCAGTTACGATACCGGGACCTCTGGAAACACCATATATTTT
. TRBJ2-5 TRBV5-1 . CASSERPAETQYF TGCGCCAGCAGCGAACGACCGGCTGAGACCCAGTACTTC
. TRBJ1-6 TRBV23-1 . CASSHGRHSPLHF TGCGCCAGCAGTCACGGTCGTCATTCACCCCTCCACTTT
. TRBJ2-2 TRBV9 . CASSVGVPGELFF TGTGCCAGCAGCGTTGGTGTGCCCGGGGAGCTGTTTTTT
. TRBJ1-3 TRBV21-1 . CASSKEDGRAIFDTIYF TGTGCCAGCAGCAAAGAGGACGGGAGAGCTATATTCGACACCATATATTTT
TRBD1 TRBJ1-5 TRBV27 . CASSSGTGSQPQHF TGTGCCAGCAGCTCCGGGACAGGTAGTCAGCCCCAGCATTTT
. TRBJ2-2 TRBV10-3 once CAISGQTTNTGELFF TGTGCCATCAGCGGACAGACAACGAACACCGGGGAGCTGTTTTTT
. TRBJ1-5 TRBV6-6 once CASNEGLRGNQPQHF TGTGCCAGCAACGAGGGCCTTAGGGGCAATCAGCCCCAGCATTTT
. TRBJ1-2 TRBV28 . CASSLTANYGYTF TGTGCCAGCAGTTTGACAGCTAACTATGGCTACACCTTC
. TRBJ2-2 TRBV7-9 . CASTSGPRNTGELFF TGTGCCAGCACCTCGGGGCCGAGGAACACCGGGGAGCTGTTTTTT
TRBD2 TRBJ2-5 TRBV27 . CASSPPPGLAEETQYF TGTGCCAGCAGTCCACCCCCGGGACTAGCGGAAGAGACCCAGTACTTC
TRBD1 TRBJ2-1 TRBV10-3 . CAISPDDRGSEQFF TGTGCCATCAGCCCAGACGACAGGGGGAGTGAGCAGTTCTTC
. TRBJ2-3 TRBV10-3 . CASSPGSKDTQYF TGTGCCTCCAGCCCGGGGTCGAAGGATACGCAGTATTTT
. TRBJ1-6 TRBV20-1 once CSARDTTLHF TGCAGTGCTAGAGATACTACCCTCCACTTT
. TRBJ1-2 TRBV2 few CASSPYREGGYTF TGTGCCAGCAGTCCGTACAGGGAAGGCGGCTACACCTTC
. TRBJ1-2 TRBV29-1 . CSVEDRSLPGYGYTF TGCAGCGTTGAAGATCGAAGCTTACCGGGCTATGGCTACACCTTC
TRBD1 TRBJ2-1 TRBV28 . CASRLTGLNEQFF TGTGCCAGCAGACTGACAGGGCTAAATGAGCAGTTCTTC
. TRBJ2-7 TRBV30 . CAWRLGGGPYEQYF TGTGCCTGGAGGTTGGGCGGGGGCCCCTACGAGCAGTACTTC
TRBD1 TRBJ1-6 TRBV7-2 . CASSPDRAGNSPLHF TGTGCCAGCAGCCCCGACAGGGCGGGGAATTCACCCCTCCACTTT
. TRBJ2-7 TRBV3-1/TRBV3-2 . CASSQDRGDYEQYF TGTGCCAGCAGCCAAGATAGGGGTGATTACGAGCAGTACTTC
. TRBJ2-3 TRBV3-1/TRBV3-2 . CASSLREHISGDTQYF TGTGCCAGCAGCCTTCGAGAGCATATTTCGGGAGATACGCAGTATTTT
. TRBJ2-2 TRBV5-1 . CASSRHGGRGLAVNTGELFF TGCGCCAGCAGCCGCCACGGCGGACGGGGGCTAGCGGTTAACACCGGGGAGCTGTTTTTT